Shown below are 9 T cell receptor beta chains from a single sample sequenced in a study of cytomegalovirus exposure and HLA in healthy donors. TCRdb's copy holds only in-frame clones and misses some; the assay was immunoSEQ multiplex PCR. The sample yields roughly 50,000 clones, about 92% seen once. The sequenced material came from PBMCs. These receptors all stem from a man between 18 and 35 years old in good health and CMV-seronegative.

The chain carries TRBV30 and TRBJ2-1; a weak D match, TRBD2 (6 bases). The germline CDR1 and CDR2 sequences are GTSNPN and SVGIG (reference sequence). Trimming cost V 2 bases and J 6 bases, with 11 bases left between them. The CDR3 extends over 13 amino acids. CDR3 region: CAWSLGGINEQFF. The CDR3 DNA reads TGTGCCTGGAGTTTGGGCGGGATCAATGAGCAGTTCTTC.

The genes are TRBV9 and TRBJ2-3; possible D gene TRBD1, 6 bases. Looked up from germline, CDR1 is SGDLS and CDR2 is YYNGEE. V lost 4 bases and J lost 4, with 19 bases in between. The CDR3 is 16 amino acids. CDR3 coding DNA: TGTGCCAGCAGCCCAGGGGCTATATCCACTCCAGATACGCAGTATTTT. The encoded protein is CASSPGAISTPDTQYF.

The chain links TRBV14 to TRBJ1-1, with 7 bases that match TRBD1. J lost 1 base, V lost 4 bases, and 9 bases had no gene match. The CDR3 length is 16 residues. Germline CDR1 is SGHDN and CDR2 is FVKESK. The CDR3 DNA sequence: TGTGCCAGCAGCCCCCCAGGGGGGACGGCGAACACTGAAGCTTTCTTT. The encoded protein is CASSPPGGTANTEAFF.

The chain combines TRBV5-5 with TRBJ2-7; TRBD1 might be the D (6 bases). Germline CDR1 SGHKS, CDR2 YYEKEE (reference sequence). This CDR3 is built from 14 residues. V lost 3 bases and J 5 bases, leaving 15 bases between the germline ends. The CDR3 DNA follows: TGTGCCAGCAGCTACTCCGGGACAACCGACGAGCAGTACTTC. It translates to CASSYSGTTDEQYF.

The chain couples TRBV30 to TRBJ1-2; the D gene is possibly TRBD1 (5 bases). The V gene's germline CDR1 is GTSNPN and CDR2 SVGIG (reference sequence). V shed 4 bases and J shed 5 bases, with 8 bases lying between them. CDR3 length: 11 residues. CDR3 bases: TGTGCCTGGACGGGGGGATATGGCTACACCTTC. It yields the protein CAWTGGYGYTF.

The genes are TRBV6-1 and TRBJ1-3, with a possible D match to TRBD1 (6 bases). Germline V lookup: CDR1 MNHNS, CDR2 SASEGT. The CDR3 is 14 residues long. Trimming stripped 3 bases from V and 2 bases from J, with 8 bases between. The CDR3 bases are TGTGCCAGCAGTGAGGCAGGGGCTGGAAACACCATATATTTT. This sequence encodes CASSEAGAGNTIYF.

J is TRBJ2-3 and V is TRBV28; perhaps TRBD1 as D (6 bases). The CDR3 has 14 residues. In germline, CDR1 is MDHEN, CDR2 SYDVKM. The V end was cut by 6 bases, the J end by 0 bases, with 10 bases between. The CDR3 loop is CASRQGYSTDTQYF. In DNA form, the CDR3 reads TGTGCCAGCAGACAGGGCTATAGCACAGATACGCAGTATTTT.

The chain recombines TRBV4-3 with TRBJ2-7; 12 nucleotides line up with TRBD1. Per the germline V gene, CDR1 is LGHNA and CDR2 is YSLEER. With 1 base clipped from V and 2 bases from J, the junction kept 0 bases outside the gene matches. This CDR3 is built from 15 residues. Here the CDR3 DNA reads TGCGCCAGCAGCCAAGGGGACAGGGGGCCCTACGAGCAGTACTTC. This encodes CASSQGDRGPYEQYF.

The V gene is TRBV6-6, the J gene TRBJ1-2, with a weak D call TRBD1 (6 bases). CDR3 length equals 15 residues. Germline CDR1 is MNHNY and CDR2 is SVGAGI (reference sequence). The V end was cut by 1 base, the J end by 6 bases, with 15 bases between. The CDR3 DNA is TGTGCCAGCAGTTACTACGAACAGGGTGGCGATGGCTACACCTTC. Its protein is CASSYYEQGGDGYTF.